A single sample gave rise to the 31 T cell receptor beta chains below, sequenced in a study of T cell changes during pregnancy in multiple sclerosis. The table came from immunoSEQ multiplex PCR; TCRdb's copy has only in-frame clones and leaves some out. The sample consists of over 35,000 clones, approximately 94% of them appearing once. The sample was CD4+ T cells from peripheral blood mononuclear cells, taken in the second trimester of pregnancy. All receptors derive from a female donor with multiple sclerosis, enrolled in a pregnancy study.

V is TRBV12-5 and J is TRBJ2-1, with 10 bases identical to TRBD2. Germline loops: CDR1 LGHNT, CDR2 FRNRAP. The CDR3 sequence is 16 residues long. The V segment lost 7 bases and the J segment 6 bases; nucleotides outside the gene matches: 12. The CDR3 spells CASALLASGGVNEQFF. The CDR3 DNA follows: TGTGCTAGTGCCCTCCTAGCGAGCGGGGGGGTCAATGAGCAGTTCTTC.

The rearrangement uses TRBV4-3 and TRBJ2-7; the D gene is possibly TRBD1 (5 bases). The V end lost 3 bases, the J end lost 3 bases, and 9 bases lay between the germline ends. This CDR3 spans 13 amino acids. In germline, CDR1 is LGHNA, CDR2 YSLEER. CDR3: CASSHVQGYEQYF. The CDR3 DNA is TGCGCCAGCAGCCATGTGCAGGGCTACGAGCAGTACTTC.

The CDR3 here is CASSLSQFANTGELFF. In nucleotides, the CDR3 is TGTGCCAGCAGCTTAAGTCAGTTCGCGAACACCGGGGAGCTGTTTTTT. This sequence joins TRBV7-2 and TRBJ2-2; no firm D call. CDR3 length equals 16 residues. Trimming took off 2 bases at V and 0 bases at J, with 10 bases between the two ends. Germline lookup yields CDR1 SGHTA and CDR2 FQGNSA. The complete variable domain, with remaining parts taken from reference TRBV7-2 and TRBJ2-2, reads GAGVSQSPSNKVTEKGKDVELRCDPISGHTALYWYRQSLGQGLEFLIYFQGNSAPDKSGLPSDRFSAERTGGSVSTLTIQRTQQEDSAVYLCASSLSQFANTGELFFGEGSRLTVL.

This clone was counted once. This sequence joins TRBV28 and TRBJ2-1; TRBD1 matches 11 bases. Per the germline V gene, CDR1 is MDHEN and CDR2 is SYDVKM. This CDR3 contains 15 residues. Trimming cost V 6 bases and J 6 bases; bases outside gene matches: 7. For the CDR3, the DNA is TGTGCCAGCAGCCAGGACAGGGGGCTTCGCAATGAGCAGTTCTTC. Translated: CASSQDRGLRNEQFF.

The rearrangement joins TRBV19 to TRBJ1-5; D unresolved. The CDR3 is 13 amino acids. Per germline, CDR1 LNHDA and CDR2 SQIVND (reference sequence). Trimming shortened V by 6 bases and J by 3 bases, and 9 bases separated the two germline ends. The CDR3 coding sequence is TGTGCCAGTAGAGACTATAACAATCAGCCCCAGCATTTT. Translated, it gives CASRDYNNQPQHF.

The chain links TRBV19 to TRBJ2-1; TRBD1 is a possible D gene (7 bases). Germline assignment: CDR1 LNHDA and CDR2 SQIVND (reference sequence). CDR3 length: 18 residues. Deletions cut 3 bases from V and 3 bases from J, with 21 bases between. The CDR3 reads CASSIRLPQGGFYNEQFF. The CDR3 nucleotides read TGTGCCAGTAGTATTCGCCTTCCCCAGGGGGGTTTCTACAATGAGCAGTTCTTC.

V gene TRBV10-3 combines with J gene TRBJ2-2; 8 positions agree with TRBD1. The CDR3 consists of 15 residues. Germline CDR1 is ENHRY and CDR2 is SYGVKD. With V trimmed by 4 bases and J by 7 bases, 8 bases remained unmatched. This CDR3 is CAISGAQGAGGELFF. In nucleotides, the CDR3 is TGTGCCATCAGTGGGGCCCAGGGGGCAGGCGGGGAGCTGTTTTTT.

The J gene is TRBJ2-3, the V gene TRBV10-1; D uncertain. The V end was cut by 5 bases, the J end by 0 bases, with 9 bases between. The CDR3 extends over 14 amino acids. Germline assignment: CDR1 WNHNN and CDR2 SYGVQD (reference sequence). In DNA, the CDR3 is TGCGCCAGCAGTCTGGGCAAAAGCACAGATACGCAGTATTTT. Its translation: CASSLGKSTDTQYF.

The chain has TRBV5-1 and TRBJ2-7; the D gene is possibly TRBD1 (6 bases). Germline V gene sequence: CDR1 SGHRS, CDR2 YFSETQ. V lost 1 base and J 2 bases, leaving 10 bases between the germline ends. The CDR3 loop spans 14 amino acids. For the CDR3, the DNA is TGCGCCAGCAGCTTGACAGGGCCTCCCTACGAGCAGTACTTC. Its protein is CASSLTGPPYEQYF.

The chain uses TRBV7-6 and TRBJ1-1, with D maybe TRBD1 (5 bases). V was shortened by 3 bases and J by 1 base, with 12 bases between the two germline ends. Per the germline V gene, CDR1 is SGHVS and CDR2 is FNYEAQ. The CDR3 length is 15 residues. Written as DNA, the CDR3 is TGTGCCAGCAGCTTGGGGGGACCGGGGAACACTGAAGCTTTCTTT. As protein: CASSLGGPGNTEAFF.

V is TRBV7-9 and J is TRBJ1-1, with a tentative D call TRBD1 (6 bases). Germline loops: CDR1 SEHNR, CDR2 FQNEAQ (reference sequence). V lost 8 bases to trimming and J lost 7 bases, with 17 bases between them. The CDR3 loop spans 13 amino acids. DNA of the CDR3: TGTGCCAGCTCCCGAGGGCTGGACAGTGAAGCTTTCTTT. Translating it yields CASSRGLDSEAFF.

V and J are TRBV9 and TRBJ1-1; no reliable D call. V gave up 3 bases and J gave up 1 base, with 7 bases separating them. The CDR3 is 13 residues long. CDR1 and CDR2 (germline): SGDLS, YYNGEE. This CDR3 reads CASSARQNTEAFF. The DNA for the CDR3 is TGTGCCAGCAGCGCCCGACAGAACACTGAAGCTTTCTTT.

J is TRBJ1-2 and V is TRBV19; a weak D match, TRBD1 (6 bases). Germline values: CDR1 LNHDA, CDR2 SQIVND (reference sequence). CDR3 length equals 15 residues. The V end lost 6 bases, the J end lost 7 bases, and 21 bases lay between the germline ends. CDR3 amino acids: CASRRAGTKGPGYTF. The CDR3 nucleotides are TGTGCCAGTAGGAGAGCCGGGACAAAAGGGCCTGGCTACACCTTC.

This clone has just one count. This sequence joins TRBV5-1 and TRBJ2-1; possible D gene TRBD1, 6 bases. Germline CDR1 is SGHRS and CDR2 is YFSETQ. Deletions cut 9 bases from V and 8 bases from J, with 21 bases between. This CDR3 region has 14 residues. The CDR3, as DNA: TGCGCCACGAAGGACAGCACGACTTACGATGAGCAGTTCTTC. Encoded protein: CATKDSTTYDEQFF. Full variable domain (remainder filled in from reference TRBV5-1 and TRBJ2-1): KAGVTQTPRYLIKTRGQQVTLSCSPISGHRSVSWYQQTPGQGLQFLFEYFSETQRNKGNFPGRFSGRQFSNSRSEMNVSTLELGDSALYLCATKDSTTYDEQFFGPGTRLTVL.

This chain uses TRBV5-1 with TRBJ2-7, with TRBD2 matching over 7 bases. Germline CDR1 SGHRS, CDR2 YFSETQ. This CDR3 comprises 15 residues. V lost 1 base to trimming and J lost 2 bases; unmatched junction nucleotides: 6. Here the CDR3 reads CASSLLAGDAYEQYF. DNA of the CDR3: TGCGCCAGCAGCTTGTTGGCGGGAGACGCCTACGAGCAGTACTTC.

This chain joins TRBV9 and TRBJ1-4; TRBD1 matches at 8 bases. The CDR3 contains 16 residues. Germline V lookup: CDR1 SGDLS, CDR2 YYNGEE. V was pared by 0 bases and J by 8 bases, with 9 bases of the junction left unmatched. CDR3 nucleotide sequence: TGTGCCAGCAGCGTAGTAGTGGCCAGGGGGCGCGAAAAACTGTTTTTT. Encoded protein: CASSVVVARGREKLFF.

The rearrangement uses TRBV19 and TRBJ2-3, with unresolved D. Germline-derived CDR1 and CDR2 are LNHDA and SQIVND (reference sequence). This CDR3 has 14 residues. With 6 bases removed from V and 1 base from J, the gap between germline ends came to 11 bases. DNA of the CDR3: TGTGCCAGTAGAAGGCTCCAGGGCACAGATACGCAGTATTTT. This sequence encodes CASRRLQGTDTQYF.

In its sample, this clone was seen a few times. J is TRBJ1-1 and V is TRBV2, with 7 bases matching TRBD1. The V segment lost 3 bases and the J segment 5 bases; nucleotides outside the gene matches: 12. This CDR3 spans 16 amino acids. Germline CDR1 and CDR2: SNHLY and FYNNEI. The CDR3 DNA reads TGTGCCAGCAGTGAGTCAGAACAGGGGTTGGGAACTGAAGCTTTCTTT. This gives the protein CASSESEQGLGTEAFF.

The chain uses TRBV9 and TRBJ2-5, with 7 bases that match TRBD1. CDR3 size: 16 residues. The germline V gene has CDR1 SGDLS and CDR2 YYNGEE. J lost 1 base, V lost 2 bases, and 8 bases had no gene match. Here the CDR3 reads CASSVRGDRAQETQYF. The CDR3 coding sequence is TGTGCCAGCAGCGTGAGGGGAGACAGGGCCCAAGAGACCCAGTACTTC.

The CDR3 DNA is TGTGCCAGTACCTCTTTGGTAGCGGGAGGGGAGCAGTTCTTC. It is translated as CASTSLVAGGEQFF. The genes are TRBV19 and TRBJ2-1; 11 bases are a match to TRBD2. V lost 7 bases, J lost 10 bases, and 9 bases stayed unmatched. CDR3 length: 14 residues. CDR1 LNHDA and CDR2 SQIVND come from the germline V gene (reference sequence).

In its sample, this clone was seen once. This sequence joins TRBV28 and TRBJ1-3, with D perhaps matching TRBD1 (5 bases). This CDR3 comprises 15 residues. Germline lookup yields CDR1 MDHEN and CDR2 SYDVKM. Between the trimmed V and J ends, which lost 5 bases and 0 bases, there was a span of 11 bases. The CDR3 sequence is CASSTTASSGNTIYF. The CDR3 nucleotides are TGTGCCAGCAGTACGACAGCCAGCTCTGGAAACACCATATATTTT.

The gene calls are TRBV18 and TRBJ1-1, with D possibly matching TRBD1 (5 bases). The CDR3 is 14 amino acids. V lost 3 bases and J 5 bases, leaving 13 bases between the germline ends. Germline loops: CDR1 KGHSH, CDR2 LQKENI. CDR3 residues: CASSPRLQGTEAFF. CDR3 DNA: TGTGCCAGCTCACCTAGACTTCAGGGAACTGAAGCTTTCTTT.

The chain joins TRBV18 to TRBJ2-3, with unresolved D. The length of the CDR3 is 15 residues. Trimming took 7 bases from V and 0 from J, leaving 14 bases between them. The V gene's germline CDR1 is KGHSH and CDR2 LQKENI. The chain's CDR3 is CASCLSGGSTDTQYF. CDR3 nucleotides: TGTGCCAGCTGTTTAAGTGGCGGTAGCACAGATACGCAGTATTTT.

The J gene is TRBJ1-1, the V gene TRBV7-2, with 7 nucleotides matching TRBD1. This CDR3 spans 14 amino acids. J was trimmed by 0 bases and V by 7 bases; bases with no gene match: 5. The germline gives CDR1 SGHTA, CDR2 FQGNSA. The CDR3 bases are TGTGCCAGCAAATCGACAGGGCTGAACACTGAAGCTTTCTTT. Protein product: CASKSTGLNTEAFF. Full variable domain (rest looked up from reference TRBV7-2 and TRBJ1-1): GAGVSQSPSNKVTEKGKDVELRCDPISGHTALYWYRQSLGQGLEFLIYFQGNSAPDKSGLPSDRFSAERTGGSVSTLTIQRTQQEDSAVYLCASKSTGLNTEAFFGQGTRLTVV.

This clone was picked up one time. The rearrangement uses TRBV19 and TRBJ1-2; 7 bases align to TRBD1. V was pared by 5 bases and J by 0 bases, with 3 bases of the junction left unmatched. From germline, CDR1 is LNHDA and CDR2 SQIVND (reference sequence). There are 14 residues in the CDR3. CDR3 coding DNA: TGTGCCAGTAGTCGGGACAGAGCTAACTATGGCTACACCTTC. It encodes CASSRDRANYGYTF.

The rearrangement joins TRBV7-9 to TRBJ1-6, with D tentatively TRBD1 (6 bases). The CDR3 has 16 amino acids. Germline CDR1 is SEHNR and CDR2 is FQNEAQ (reference sequence). The V end lost 2 bases, the J end lost 5 bases, and 13 bases lay between the germline ends. CDR3 amino acids: CASSLTVGTNNSPLHF. The CDR3 DNA reads TGTGCCAGCAGCTTAACAGTCGGGACAAATAATTCACCCCTCCACTTT.

The chain links TRBV14 to TRBJ2-1; D is possibly TRBD2 (5 bases). Per germline, CDR1 SGHDN and CDR2 FVKESK. The CDR3 sequence is 12 residues long. Trimming took 5 bases from V and 8 from J, leaving 10 bases between them. For the CDR3, the DNA is TGTGCCAGCAGCTTGGACTGGGATGAGCAGTTCTTC. Translation: CASSLDWDEQFF. Looking up the rest from reference TRBV14 and TRBJ2-1 gives the full variable domain: EAGVTQFPSHSVIEKGQTVTLRCDPISGHDNLYWYRRVMGKEIKFLLHFVKESKQDESGMPNNRFLAERTGGTYSTLKVQPAELEDSGVYFCASSLDWDEQFFGPGTRLTVL.

The rearrangement joins TRBV7-9 to TRBJ1-1; the D gene is possibly TRBD1 (5 bases). Between the trimmed V and J ends, which lost 1 base and 3 bases, there was a span of 6 bases. CDR1 SEHNR and CDR2 FQNEAQ come from the germline V gene (reference sequence). This CDR3 has 13 residues. The CDR3 nucleotides are TGTGCCAGCAGCTTAGGACAGTACACTGAAGCTTTCTTT. Translation gives CASSLGQYTEAFF.

This clone was seen just once. The chain combines TRBV18 with TRBJ1-2, with 8 bases identical to TRBD1. V gave up 4 bases and J gave up 8 bases; unmatched junction bases: 12. Germline V gene lookup returns CDR1 KGHSH and CDR2 LQKENI. CDR3 length equals 15 residues. The CDR3 DNA reads as TGTGCCAGCTCACTTTCCGGGACAGGAGGTTACGGCTACACCTTC. Translating it yields CASSLSGTGGYGYTF.

This chain joins TRBV2 and TRBJ2-2; 7 nucleotides match TRBD2. J lost 4 bases, V lost 7 bases, and 9 bases had no gene match. The germline gives CDR1 SNHLY, CDR2 FYNNEI. The CDR3 has 15 residues. The CDR3 sequence is CASTRWGGSTGELFF. DNA for the CDR3: TGTGCCAGCACACGATGGGGGGGGAGCACCGGGGAGCTGTTTTTT.

The chain is built from TRBV9 and TRBJ1-5; no firm D call. Trimming took 4 bases from V and 2 from J, leaving 10 bases between them. In germline, CDR1 is SGDLS, CDR2 YYNGEE. This CDR3 region has 14 residues. The CDR3, as DNA: TGTGCCAGCAGCCCAGCCGGAGGCAATCAGCCCCAGCATTTT. This translates into CASSPAGGNQPQHF.